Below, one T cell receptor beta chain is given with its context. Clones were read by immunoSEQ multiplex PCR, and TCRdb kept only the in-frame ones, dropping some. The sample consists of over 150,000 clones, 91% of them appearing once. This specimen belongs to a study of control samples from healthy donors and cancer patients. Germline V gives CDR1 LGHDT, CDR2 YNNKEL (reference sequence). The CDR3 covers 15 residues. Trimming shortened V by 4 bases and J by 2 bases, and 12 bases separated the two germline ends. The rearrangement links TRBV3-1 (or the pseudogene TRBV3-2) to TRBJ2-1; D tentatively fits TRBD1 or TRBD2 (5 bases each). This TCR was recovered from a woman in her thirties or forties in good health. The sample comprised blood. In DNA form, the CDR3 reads TGTGCCAGCAGCCCGGGACCTAATCCCTACAATGAGCAGTTCTTC. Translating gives CASSPGPNPYNEQFF.